This TCR beta chain was profiled in a study of read filtering for tumor transcriptome and immune sequencing. Study summary: Among patients, some 17 were male and approximately 15 female, aged 47 to 80 (mean around 66). Per sample, TCR-region reads ranged about 4.05 to 10.27 million by IR-seq, roughly 75 to 1,400 by RNA-seq. Broader study findings: The sorted CD138-negative fraction was a mixed bone marrow immune population, not purified T cells. Without single-read clonotypes, shared clonotype proportions correlated more between IR-seq and RNA-seq.

The V gene lost 6 bases and the J gene lost 6 bases, with 14 bases spanning the gap. From germline, CDR1 is SQVTM and CDR2 ANQGSEA. This CDR3 contains 12 residues. Molecular barcoded adaptors covering alpha/delta and beta/gamma chains were used on around 370 ng RNA. TCRdb redid the calling of the reads with MiXCR, one entry per CDR3 protein. The data show around 65,000 distinct CDR3 sequences, with around 18% seen just once and roughly 13% held by the top ten. Comment on this clonotype: Its matching antigen is unknown. One base away lies a much larger clone, so this may be a sequencing read error.

The sample consisted of a population of CD138-negative cells sorted from bone marrow. The chain uses TRBV29-1 and TRBJ1-1; tentative D call: TRBD1 (6 bases). This sequence originates from a donor aged 40 or over with multiple myeloma. Here the CDR3 DNA reads TGCAGCGTGGAACAGGGAATCGCTGAAGCTTTCTTT. This codes for CSVEQGIAEAFF.